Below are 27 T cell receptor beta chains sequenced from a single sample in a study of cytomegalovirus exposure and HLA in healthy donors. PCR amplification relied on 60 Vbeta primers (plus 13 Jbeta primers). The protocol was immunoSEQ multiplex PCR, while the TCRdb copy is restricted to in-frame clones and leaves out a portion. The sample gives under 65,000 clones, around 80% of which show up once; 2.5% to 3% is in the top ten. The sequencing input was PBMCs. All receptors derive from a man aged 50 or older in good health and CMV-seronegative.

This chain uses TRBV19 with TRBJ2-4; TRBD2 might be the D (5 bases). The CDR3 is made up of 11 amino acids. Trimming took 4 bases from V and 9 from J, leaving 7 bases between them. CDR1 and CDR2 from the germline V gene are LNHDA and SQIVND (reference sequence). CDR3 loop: CASSTSSIQYF. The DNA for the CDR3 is TGTGCCAGTAGTACTAGCAGCATTCAGTACTTC. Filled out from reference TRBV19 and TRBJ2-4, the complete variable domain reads DGGITQSPKYLFRKEGQNVTLSCEQNLNHDAMYWYRQDPGQGLRLIYYSQIVNDFQKGDIAEGYSVSREKKESFPLTVTSAQKNPTAFYLCASSTSSIQYFGAGTRLSVL.

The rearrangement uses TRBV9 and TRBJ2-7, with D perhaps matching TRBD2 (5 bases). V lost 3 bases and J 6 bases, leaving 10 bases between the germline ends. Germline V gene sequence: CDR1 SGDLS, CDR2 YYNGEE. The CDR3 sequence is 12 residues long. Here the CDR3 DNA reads TGTGCCAGCAGCGCCATAAGCGGCGAGCAGTACTTC. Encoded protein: CASSAISGEQYF.

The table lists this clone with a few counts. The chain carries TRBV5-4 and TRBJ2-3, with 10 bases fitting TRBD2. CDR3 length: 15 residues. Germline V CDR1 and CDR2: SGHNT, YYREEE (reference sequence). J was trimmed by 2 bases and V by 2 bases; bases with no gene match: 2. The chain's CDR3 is CASSFSGGSTDTQYF. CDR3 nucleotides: TGTGCCAGCAGCTTTAGCGGGGGGTCCACAGATACGCAGTATTTT.

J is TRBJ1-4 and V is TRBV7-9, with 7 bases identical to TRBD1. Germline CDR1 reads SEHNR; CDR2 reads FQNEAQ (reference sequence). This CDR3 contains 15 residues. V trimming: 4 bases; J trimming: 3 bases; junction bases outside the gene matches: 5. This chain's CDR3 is CASSSNRGSNEKLFF. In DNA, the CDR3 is TGTGCCAGCAGCTCGAACAGGGGTTCTAATGAAAAACTGTTTTTT.

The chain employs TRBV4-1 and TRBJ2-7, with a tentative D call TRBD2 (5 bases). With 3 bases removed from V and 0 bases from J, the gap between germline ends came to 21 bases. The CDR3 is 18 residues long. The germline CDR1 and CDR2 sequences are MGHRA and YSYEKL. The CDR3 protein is CASSQDHLSVFPSYEQYF. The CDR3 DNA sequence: TGCGCCAGCAGCCAGGATCACCTTAGCGTCTTCCCCTCCTACGAGCAGTACTTC.

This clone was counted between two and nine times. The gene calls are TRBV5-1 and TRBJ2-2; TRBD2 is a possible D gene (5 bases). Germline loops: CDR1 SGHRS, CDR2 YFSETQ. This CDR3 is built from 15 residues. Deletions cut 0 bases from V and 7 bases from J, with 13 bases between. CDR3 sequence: CASSLGPTADGELFF. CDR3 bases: TGCGCCAGCAGCTTGGGGCCCACAGCGGACGGGGAGCTGTTTTTT.

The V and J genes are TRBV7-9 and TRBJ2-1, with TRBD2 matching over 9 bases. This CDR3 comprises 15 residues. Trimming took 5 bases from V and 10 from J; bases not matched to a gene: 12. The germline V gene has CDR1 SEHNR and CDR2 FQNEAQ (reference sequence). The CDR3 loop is CASSLQGGGAREQFF. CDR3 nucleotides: TGTGCCAGCAGCCTCCAGGGCGGGGGGGCCAGAGAGCAGTTCTTC.

The CDR3 sequence: CASSKITGNPNEKLFF. CDR3 sequence (DNA): TGTGCCAGTAGTAAGATCACAGGAAACCCTAATGAAAAACTGTTTTTT. The chain couples TRBV19 to TRBJ1-4, with a possible D match to TRBD1 (5 bases). The CDR3 covers 16 residues. The germline V gene encodes CDR1 LNHDA and CDR2 SQIVND (reference sequence). The V end was cut by 4 bases, the J end by 3 bases, with 15 bases between.

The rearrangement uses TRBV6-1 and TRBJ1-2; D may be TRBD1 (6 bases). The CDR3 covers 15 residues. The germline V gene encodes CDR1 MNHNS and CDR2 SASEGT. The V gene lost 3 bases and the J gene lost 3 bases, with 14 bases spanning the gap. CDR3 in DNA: TGTGCCAGCAGTGATACGGGGGGCATGGACTATGGCTACACCTTC. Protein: CASSDTGGMDYGYTF.

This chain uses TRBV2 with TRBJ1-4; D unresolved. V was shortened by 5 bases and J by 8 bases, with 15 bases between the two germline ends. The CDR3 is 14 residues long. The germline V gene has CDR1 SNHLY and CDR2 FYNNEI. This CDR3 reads CASSRTGGSEKLFF. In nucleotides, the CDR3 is TGTGCCAGCAGTCGAACGGGTGGGAGCGAAAAACTGTTTTTT.

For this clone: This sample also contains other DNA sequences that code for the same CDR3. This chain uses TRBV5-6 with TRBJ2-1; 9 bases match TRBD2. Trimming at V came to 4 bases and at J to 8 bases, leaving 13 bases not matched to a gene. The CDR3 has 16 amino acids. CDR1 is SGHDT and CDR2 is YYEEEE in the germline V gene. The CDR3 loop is CASSTLLAGGLDEQFF. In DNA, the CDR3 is TGTGCCAGCAGCACCTTACTGGCGGGGGGGCTCGATGAGCAGTTCTTC.

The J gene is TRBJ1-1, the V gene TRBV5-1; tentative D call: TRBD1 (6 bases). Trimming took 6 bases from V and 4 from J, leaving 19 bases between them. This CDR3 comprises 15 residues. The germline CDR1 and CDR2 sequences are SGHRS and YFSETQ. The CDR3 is CASTLRMGAGTEAFF. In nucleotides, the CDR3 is TGCGCCAGCACCCTGAGAATGGGGGCGGGCACTGAAGCTTTCTTT.

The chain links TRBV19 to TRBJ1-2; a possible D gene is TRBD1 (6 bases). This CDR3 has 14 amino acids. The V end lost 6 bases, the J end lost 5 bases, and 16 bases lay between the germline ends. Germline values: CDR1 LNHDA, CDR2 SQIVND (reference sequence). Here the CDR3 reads CASRPNREGYGYTF. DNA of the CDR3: TGTGCCAGTAGGCCAAACAGGGAAGGGTATGGCTACACCTTC.

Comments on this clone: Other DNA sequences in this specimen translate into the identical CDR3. The CDR3 nucleotides are TGTGCCAGCAGCTTAAGGGGGAGCAATCAGCCCCAGCATTTT. It specifies CASSLRGSNQPQHF. The gene calls are TRBV7-9 and TRBJ1-5, with a tentative D call TRBD1 (6 bases). There are 14 residues in the CDR3. CDR1 and CDR2 (germline): SEHNR, FQNEAQ (reference sequence). The V gene lost 2 bases and the J gene lost 1 base, with 6 bases spanning the gap.

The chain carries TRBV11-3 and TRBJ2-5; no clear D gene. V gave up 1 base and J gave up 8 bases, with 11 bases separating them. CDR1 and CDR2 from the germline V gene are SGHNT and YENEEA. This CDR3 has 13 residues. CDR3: CASSLGQAETQYF. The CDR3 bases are TGTGCCAGCAGCTTAGGGCAGGCCGAAACCCAGTACTTC.

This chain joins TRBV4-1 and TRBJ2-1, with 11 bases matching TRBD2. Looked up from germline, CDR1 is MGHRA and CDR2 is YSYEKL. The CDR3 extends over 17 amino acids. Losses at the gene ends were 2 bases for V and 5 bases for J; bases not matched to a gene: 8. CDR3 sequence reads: CASSQLGVAGGHNEQFF. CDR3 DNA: TGCGCCAGCAGCCAACTAGGGGTAGCGGGGGGGCACAATGAGCAGTTCTTC.

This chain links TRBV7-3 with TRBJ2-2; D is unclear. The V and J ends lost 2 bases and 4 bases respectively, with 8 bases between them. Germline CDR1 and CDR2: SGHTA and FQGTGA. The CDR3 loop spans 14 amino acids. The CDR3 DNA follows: TGTGCCAGCAGCTTAGATAGCCCCACCGGGGAGCTGTTTTTT. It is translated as CASSLDSPTGELFF.

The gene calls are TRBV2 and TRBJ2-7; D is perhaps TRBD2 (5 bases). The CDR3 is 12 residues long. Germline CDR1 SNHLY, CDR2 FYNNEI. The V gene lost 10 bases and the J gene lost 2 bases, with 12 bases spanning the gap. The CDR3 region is CATRTQTYEQYF. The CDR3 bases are TGTGCCACCCGGACTCAGACCTACGAGCAGTACTTC.

This chain's CDR3 is CASSPGLASAGELFF. The CDR3 region has the DNA TGTGCCAGCAGTCCCGGACTAGCATCGGCCGGGGAGCTGTTTTTT. The chain carries TRBV6-6 and TRBJ2-2, with 8 bases fitting TRBD2. The J segment lost 6 bases and the V segment lost 5 bases, leaving 8 bases of the junction unmatched. The germline gives CDR1 MNHNY, CDR2 SVGAGI (reference sequence). The CDR3 totals 15 residues.

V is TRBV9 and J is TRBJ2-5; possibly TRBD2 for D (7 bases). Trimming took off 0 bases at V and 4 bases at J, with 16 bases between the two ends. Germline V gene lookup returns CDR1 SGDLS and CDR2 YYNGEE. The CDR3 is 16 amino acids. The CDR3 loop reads CASSVGLQGGAETQYF. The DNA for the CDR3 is TGTGCCAGCAGCGTAGGCTTACAGGGAGGGGCAGAGACCCAGTACTTC. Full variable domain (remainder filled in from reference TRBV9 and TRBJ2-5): DSGVTQTPKHLITATGQRVTLRCSPRSGDLSVYWYQQSLDQGLQFLIQYYNGEERAKGNILERFSAQQFPDLHSELNLSSLELGDSALYFCASSVGLQGGAETQYFGPGTRLLVL.

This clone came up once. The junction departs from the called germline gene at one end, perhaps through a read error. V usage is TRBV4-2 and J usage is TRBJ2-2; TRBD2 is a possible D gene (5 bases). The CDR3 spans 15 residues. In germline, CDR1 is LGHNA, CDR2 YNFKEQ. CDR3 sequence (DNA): TGTGCCAGCAGCCAAGATCAAGTGAACACCGGGAAGCTGTTTTTT. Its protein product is CASSQDQVNTGKLFF.

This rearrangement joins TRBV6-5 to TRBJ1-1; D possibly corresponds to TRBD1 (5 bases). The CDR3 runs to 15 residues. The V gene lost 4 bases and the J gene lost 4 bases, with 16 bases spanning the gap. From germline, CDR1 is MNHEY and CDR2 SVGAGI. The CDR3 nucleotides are TGTGCCAGCAGTTCCCGGACAATTTTGAGCACTGAAGCTTTCTTT. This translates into CASSSRTILSTEAFF.

CDR3 loop: CASSSPQIAGGLTDTQYF. For the CDR3, the DNA is TGTGCCAGCAGTTCCCCCCAGATAGCGGGGGGGCTGACAGATACGCAGTATTTT. The chain couples TRBV27 to TRBJ2-3, with 11 bases identical to TRBD2. The CDR3 covers 18 residues. CDR1 is MNHEY and CDR2 is SMNVEV in the germline V gene (reference sequence). J was trimmed by 3 bases and V by 4 bases; bases with no gene match: 12.

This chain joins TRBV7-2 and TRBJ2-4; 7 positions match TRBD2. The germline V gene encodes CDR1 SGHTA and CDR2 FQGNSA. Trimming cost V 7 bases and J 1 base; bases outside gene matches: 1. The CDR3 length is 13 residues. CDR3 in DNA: TGTGCCAGCACCGGGGGGGCCAAAAACATTCAGTACTTC. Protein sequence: CASTGGAKNIQYF.

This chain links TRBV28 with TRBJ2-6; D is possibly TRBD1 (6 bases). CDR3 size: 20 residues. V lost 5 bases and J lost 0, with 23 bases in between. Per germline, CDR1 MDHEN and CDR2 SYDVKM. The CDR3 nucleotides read TGTGCCAGCAGTGGGATTCAGGGGTCCCAAGTCTACTCTGGGGCCAACGTCCTGACTTTC. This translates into CASSGIQGSQVYSGANVLTF.

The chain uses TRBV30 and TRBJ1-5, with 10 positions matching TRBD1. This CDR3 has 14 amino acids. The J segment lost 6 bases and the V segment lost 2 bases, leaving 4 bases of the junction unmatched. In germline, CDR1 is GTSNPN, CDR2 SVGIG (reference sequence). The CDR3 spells CAWSPDRGSQPQHF. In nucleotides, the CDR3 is TGTGCCTGGAGTCCGGACAGGGGGAGTCAGCCCCAGCATTTT. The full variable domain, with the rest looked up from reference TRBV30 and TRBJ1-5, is SQTIHQWPATLVQPVGSPLSLECTVEGTSNPNLYWYRQAAGRGLQLLFYSVGIGQISSEVPQNLSASRPQDRQFILSSKKLLLSDSGFYLCAWSPDRGSQPQHFGDGTRLSIL.

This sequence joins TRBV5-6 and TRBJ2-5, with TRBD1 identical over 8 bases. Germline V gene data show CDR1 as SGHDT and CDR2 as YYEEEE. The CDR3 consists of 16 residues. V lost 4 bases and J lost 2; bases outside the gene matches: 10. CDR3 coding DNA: TGTGCCAGCAGCCCCTCCCGCAGGGGGCAGCAAGAGACCCAGTACTTC. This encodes CASSPSRRGQQETQYF.